This TCR beta chain comes out of a study of T cell responses to AZD1222 COVID-19 vaccine. The CDR3 loop spans 13 amino acids. V lost 5 bases to trimming and J lost 8 bases, with 15 bases between them. Looked up from germline, CDR1 is MNHEY and CDR2 is SVGAGI. About this clone: Its specificity is not known.

Repertoires were generated with immunoSEQ multiplex PCR, while TCRdb's copy carries only in-frame clones and drops some. Here the sample spans 40,000 to 55,000 clones, approximately 83% being singletons. Findings and limits, study-wide: Across spike, vaccine-associated CD4 TCRs were found, dominant at 160-218 and 743-854. Among those given AZD1222, only 6 or 7 were seropositive at baseline. Donors were mostly white British, more females; clonal diversity possibly underestimated.

This receptor was taken from an adult who received the AZD1222 COVID-19 vaccine. The sample in question was peripheral blood, obtained 28 days after the second AZD1222 dose. The chain employs TRBV6-5 and TRBJ1-2; D may be TRBD1 (5 bases). CDR3 DNA: TGTGCCAGCAGTCCCCGCCAGGGTCTAGGCTACACCTTC. The encoded protein is CASSPRQGLGYTF.